The following is a T cell receptor (beta chain) sequence with its context. Its antigen is not known. Profiling relied on immunoSEQ multiplex PCR, and the TCRdb table lists in-frame clones only, not all of them. Altogether about 22,000 clones are present, more than 65% being singletons, with the ten largest covering 16%. The data were taken from a study of OX40 agonist ivuxolimab in advanced cancers. Overall study context: Treatment of patients was with ivuxolimab, an agonistic anti-OX40 (CD134) antibody. Antecedent anti-PD-1, anti-PD-L1 or anti-CTLA-4 therapy was permissible, with 30% to 50% having received some. Whole-study results and caveats: More expanded clones were seen, on average, in CD8+ T cells than in CD4+.

This TCR was recovered from an adult with an advanced solid tumor such as melanoma, head and neck, liver or kidney cancer. Sequenced here: CD4+ or CD8+ T cells sorted from blood, sampled in a trial of the OX40 agonist ivuxolimab.

The CDR3 sequence is CASSPAGQGFPLGLYEQYF. The DNA for the CDR3 is TGTGCCAGCAGCCCCGCCGGACAGGGCTTTCCTCTTGGGTTATACGAGCAGTACTTC. This chain links TRBV7-9 with TRBJ2-7; 8 bases line up with TRBD1. The CDR3 consists of 19 residues. CDR1 is SEHNR and CDR2 is FQNEAQ in the germline V gene (reference sequence). V shed 5 bases and J 4 bases; nucleotides not matched to a gene: 22.